This T cell receptor beta chain was profiled in a study of cytomegalovirus exposure and HLA in healthy donors. Study-wide findings and caveats: Associated with cytomegalovirus, according to the listing, were approximately 160 TCR beta chains. Across donors, most TCRs were seen rarely, yet some public ones were widespread.

60 Vbeta and 13 Jbeta primers were used in PCR. Using immunoSEQ multiplex PCR, the repertoire was profiled, and TCRdb retains in-frame clones only, with some absent. Of 170,000 or so clones listed, about 80% were seen once; the top ten hold about 0.64%. The sample holds a few counts of this clone. Its antigen is unknown. The sample taken for sequencing was PBMCs. The TCR was taken from a boy aged 5-17 years in good health and CMV-seronegative.

CDR3 DNA: TGTGCCAGCAGTTCGTTAGCCGGAAGCTCCTACAATGAGCAGTTCTTC. It translates to CASSSLAGSSYNEQFF. This rearrangement joins TRBV5-6 to TRBJ2-1, with unresolved D. This CDR3 is built from 16 residues. In germline, CDR1 is SGHDT, CDR2 YYEEEE. Trimming pared 5 bases from V and 0 bases from J, leaving 15 bases between.